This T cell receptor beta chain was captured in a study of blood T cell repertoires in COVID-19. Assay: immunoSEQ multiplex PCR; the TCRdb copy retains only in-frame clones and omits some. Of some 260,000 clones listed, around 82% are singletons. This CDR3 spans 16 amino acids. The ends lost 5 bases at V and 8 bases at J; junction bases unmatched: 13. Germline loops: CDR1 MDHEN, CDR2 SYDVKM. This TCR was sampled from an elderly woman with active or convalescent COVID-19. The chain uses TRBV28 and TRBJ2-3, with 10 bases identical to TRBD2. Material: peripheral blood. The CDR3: CASSPYGLAVGGTQYF. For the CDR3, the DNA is TGTGCCAGCAGTCCCTACGGACTAGCGGTAGGAGGTACGCAGTATTTT.